A selection of T cell receptor beta chains follows, all from one sample in a study of T cells after yellow fever vaccination. One entry per CDR3 protein, called by TCRdb with MiXCR from the 5' RACE reads. Of 250,000 or so distinct CDR3 sequences detected, less than 8.5% appear once; the ten largest clones hold about 0.85%. Sequenced here: CD4+ T cells sorted from PBMCs, sampled 15 days after the yellow fever booster vaccination. The receptor set was obtained from a man aged 25-45 years who received the YFV17D yellow fever vaccine. CDR3s include the opening cysteine and the closing phenylalanine or tryptophan.

j_call | v_call | cdr3_aa
TRBJ1-6 | TRBV20-1 | CSARGRGVSNSPLHF
TRBJ2-7 | TRBV28 | CASVGVGEQYF
TRBJ2-4 | TRBV5-1 | CASSLEPGRNIQYF
TRBJ2-1 | TRBV7-2 | CASSFAGTYNEQFF
TRBJ1-2 | TRBV20-1 | CSARRTNYGYTF
TRBJ2-1 | TRBV7-2 | CASSFQVLREQFF
TRBJ2-2 | TRBV7-3 | CASSLISGPGELFF
TRBJ2-7 | TRBV6-5 | CASSWGTSGSYEQYF
TRBJ2-1 | TRBV28 | CASRGAGGPNEQFF
TRBJ1-2 | TRBV9 | CASSVADVSNYGYTF
TRBJ2-2 | TRBV6-1 | CASSAIGGDTGELFF
TRBJ2-2 | TRBV29-1 | CSVDRGHTGELFF
TRBJ2-7 | TRBV6-5 | CATQGLGEQYF
TRBJ2-3 | TRBV5-1 | CASATSGSTDTQYF
TRBJ2-7 | TRBV25-1 | CASSGWPRDGYEQYF
TRBJ1-5 | TRBV20-1 | CSASLRGSNQPQHF
TRBJ2-5 | TRBV29-1 | CSVGLAGTQETQYF
TRBJ1-1 | TRBV5-4 | CASSLGGTGPNTEAFF
TRBJ2-7 | TRBV7-2 | CASSRTSYEQYF
TRBJ2-1 | TRBV20-1 | CSIRGVSGSWEQFF
TRBJ2-5 | TRBV5-5 | CASSIGGGETQYF
TRBJ2-3 | TRBV10-1 | CASSDLQRTNTDTQYF
TRBJ2-1 | TRBV7-2 | CASSFSPSYNEQFF
TRBJ2-1 | TRBV7-2 | CASTRAAVITGYNEQFF
TRBJ2-3 | TRBV19 | CASSGGITDTQYF
TRBJ2-3 | TRBV7-2 | CASTGPLSTDTQYF
TRBJ2-7 | TRBV20-1 | CSASGEGLAYEQYF
TRBJ2-1 | TRBV7-2 | CASSPSRTSYNEQFF
TRBJ2-1 | TRBV19 | CASSGDRAGYNEQFF
TRBJ2-7 | TRBV7-9 | CASSFLYEQYF
TRBJ2-5 | TRBV28 | CASSPPGEHYRRETQYF
TRBJ2-1 | TRBV20-1 | CSARVNWDYRLYNEQFF
TRBJ2-3 | TRBV30 | CAWTRLSADTQYF
TRBJ2-3 | TRBV4-2 | CASSQAQRAGGTDTQYF
TRBJ1-1 | TRBV5-1 | CASSLTVRTVLNTEAFF
TRBJ2-1 | TRBV29-1 | CSGVRDRDPHEQFF
TRBJ2-3 | TRBV29-1 | CSVETSGTGHEGQYF
TRBJ2-3 | TRBV20-1 | CSASRTGSTDTQYF
TRBJ1-1 | TRBV5-1 | CASSLHRVNTEAFF
TRBJ2-7 | TRBV10-3 | CAIKTSSQSYEQHF
TRBJ2-5 | TRBV6-1 | CASSEGIEETQYF
TRBJ1-3 | TRBV5-1 | CASSLGEAGNTIYF
TRBJ2-2 | TRBV6-1 | CASSTQTGNTGELFF
TRBJ2-1 | TRBV7-9 | CASSRQGREQFF
TRBJ2-7 | TRBV15 | CATSRLSGSSYEQYF
TRBJ1-2 | TRBV5-1 | CASSPDRGDGYTF
TRBJ2-1 | TRBV7-2 | CASSADQTGRWFF
TRBJ1-5 | TRBV7-9 | CASSLSGINQPQHF
TRBJ1-1 | TRBV20-1 | CSARGTGFLINGRAEAFF